These 8 T cell receptor beta chains were sequenced from one sample in a study of shared clonotypes between healthy human individuals. Here immunoSEQ multiplex PCR was the method, and the copy in TCRdb shows in-frame clones only, minus some. The table lists under 2,500,000 clones, almost 96% of them singletons, with around 0.13% in the top ten. Sequencing was carried out using naive CD4+ T cells sorted from blood. The subset here: CD45RA+ positively selected. The source of these receptors is a man aged 18 to 30 in good health.

The V and J genes are TRBV4-1 and TRBJ1-4; D not certain. The length of the CDR3 is 15 residues. Germline CDR1 and CDR2: MGHRA and YSYEKL. Trimming cost V 6 bases and J 2 bases, with 13 bases left between them. The CDR3 DNA reads TGCGCCAGCAGTAAGGCAGGAGAGACTAATGAAAAACTGTTTTTT. It yields the protein CASSKAGETNEKLFF.

The chain uses TRBV5-6 and TRBJ1-4; D is unclear. The CDR3 consists of 17 residues. Germline CDR1 and CDR2: SGHDT and YYEEEE. Trimming removed 4 bases at V and 0 bases at J, with 16 bases between. DNA for the CDR3: TGTGCCAGCAGCGAACCGGAGAGGACCCCAACTAATGAAAAACTGTTTTTT. Encoded protein: CASSEPERTPTNEKLFF.

The chain joins TRBV18 to TRBJ1-1; TRBD1 matches 8 bases. This CDR3 has 17 residues. Losses at the gene ends were 6 bases for V and 2 bases for J; bases not matched to a gene: 14. Germline CDR1 reads KGHSH; CDR2 reads LQKENI. The CDR3 DNA reads as TGTGCCAGCTCCCCGGAACCTCGCGGACAGGGAAACACTGAAGCTTTCTTT. Amino acid sequence: CASSPEPRGQGNTEAFF.

The chain employs TRBV27 and TRBJ2-7; 8 nucleotides agree with TRBD2. The CDR3 runs to 15 residues. J gave up 1 base and V 4 bases, and 6 bases lay outside the gene matches. Germline V gene sequence: CDR1 MNHEY, CDR2 SMNVEV (reference sequence). The CDR3 DNA sequence: TGTGCCAGCAGTTCCGCCGGGACTAGTTCCTACGAGCAGTACTTC. Translation: CASSSAGTSSYEQYF.

The chain couples TRBV29-1 to TRBJ2-3, with 11 bases fitting TRBD1. The CDR3 is 15 residues long. The V segment lost 3 bases and the J segment 1 base; nucleotides outside the gene matches: 3. CDR1 is SQVTM, CDR2 ANQGSEA, per germline. CDR3 DNA sequence: TGCAGCGTTGAGGAGGGACAGGGGGGCACAGATACGCAGTATTTT. It specifies CSVEEGQGGTDTQYF.

CDR3 protein: CASSLRGEGNTEAFF. CDR3 nucleotides: TGCGCCAGCAGCTTGAGAGGGGAGGGGAACACTGAAGCTTTCTTT. The V and J genes are TRBV5-1 and TRBJ1-1; tentative D call: TRBD1 (5 bases). The V and J ends lost 1 base and 1 base respectively, with 11 bases between them. CDR3 length: 15 residues. Germline values: CDR1 SGHRS, CDR2 YFSETQ.

The V and J genes are TRBV18 and TRBJ1-4; 9 bases line up with TRBD1. V gave up 0 bases and J gave up 10 bases; unmatched junction bases: 9. Germline CDR1 KGHSH, CDR2 LQKENI. The CDR3 runs to 16 residues. The CDR3 spells CASSPPLRDRDRKLFF. CDR3 nucleotides: TGTGCCAGCTCACCACCCCTGAGGGACAGGGACAGAAAACTGTTTTTT.

The rearrangement links TRBV27 to TRBJ2-1; perhaps TRBD2 as D (5 bases). The length of the CDR3 is 15 residues. From germline, CDR1 is MNHEY and CDR2 SMNVEV (reference sequence). V was cut by 3 bases and J by 0 bases, with 9 bases left in between. In DNA form, the CDR3 reads TGTGCCAGCAGTTTCTGGGAGAGCTCCTACAATGAGCAGTTCTTC. Its translation is CASSFWESSYNEQFF.